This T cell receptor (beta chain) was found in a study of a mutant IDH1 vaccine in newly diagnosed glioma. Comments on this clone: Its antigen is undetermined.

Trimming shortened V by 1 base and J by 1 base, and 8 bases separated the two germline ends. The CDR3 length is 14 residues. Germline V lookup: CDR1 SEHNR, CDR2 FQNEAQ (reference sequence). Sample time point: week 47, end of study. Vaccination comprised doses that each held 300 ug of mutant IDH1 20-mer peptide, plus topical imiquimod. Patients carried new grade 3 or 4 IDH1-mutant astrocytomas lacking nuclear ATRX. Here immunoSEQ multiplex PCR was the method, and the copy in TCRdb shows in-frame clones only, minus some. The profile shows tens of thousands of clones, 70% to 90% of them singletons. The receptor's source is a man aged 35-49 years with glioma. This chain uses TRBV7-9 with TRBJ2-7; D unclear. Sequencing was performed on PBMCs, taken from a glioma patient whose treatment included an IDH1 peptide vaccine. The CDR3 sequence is CASSLDQVSYEQYF. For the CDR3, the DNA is TGTGCCAGCAGCTTAGATCAGGTATCCTACGAGCAGTACTTC.